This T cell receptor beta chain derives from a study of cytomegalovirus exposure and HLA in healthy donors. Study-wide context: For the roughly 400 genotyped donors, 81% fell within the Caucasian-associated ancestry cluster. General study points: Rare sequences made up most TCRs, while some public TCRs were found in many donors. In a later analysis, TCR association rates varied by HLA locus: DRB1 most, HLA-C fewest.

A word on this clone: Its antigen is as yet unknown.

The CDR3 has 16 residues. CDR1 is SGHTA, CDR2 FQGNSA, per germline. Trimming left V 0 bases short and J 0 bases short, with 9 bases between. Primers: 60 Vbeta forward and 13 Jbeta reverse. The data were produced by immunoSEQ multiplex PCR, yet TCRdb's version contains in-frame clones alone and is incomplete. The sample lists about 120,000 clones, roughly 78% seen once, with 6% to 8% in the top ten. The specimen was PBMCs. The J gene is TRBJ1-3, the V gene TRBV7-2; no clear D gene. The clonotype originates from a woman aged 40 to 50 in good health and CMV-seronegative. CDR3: CASSLAVRSSGNTIYF. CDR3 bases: TGTGCCAGCAGCTTAGCCGTCCGGAGCTCTGGAAACACCATATATTTT.